This T cell receptor (beta chain) was identified in a study of regulatory T cells in long-lasting Graves disease. Findings and limits, study-wide: TCR diversity was lower in persistent than newly diagnosed Graves' disease.

A note on this clonotype: Its specificity is unknown.

Germline V CDR1 and CDR2: SGHRS, YFSETQ. V shed 0 bases and J shed 0 bases, with 6 bases lying between them. This CDR3 has 14 amino acids. The time point was: newly diagnosed GD, antithyroid drugs for less than 3 months. From RNA extracted from PBMCs, the TCR library was made. Collection of peripheral blood (about 8.8 milliliters) was done using EDTA tubes. Relying on iRepertoire HTBI primers and Arm-PCR of CDR3 regions, the team built TCR beta libraries. TCRdb itself ran the multiplex PCR reads through MiXCR, one entry per CDR3 protein. The sample holds 350,000 to 400,000 distinct CDR3 sequences, roughly a sixth seen once.

This specimen consisted of peripheral blood mononuclear cells (PBMCs), obtained at new diagnosis, from a patient treated with antithyroid drugs. The origin of this receptor is a female donor with Graves disease. The J gene is TRBJ2-5, the V gene TRBV5-1; TRBD1 might be the D (6 bases). This CDR3 reads CASSLEGDQETQYF. The CDR3 DNA sequence: TGCGCCAGCAGCTTGGAGGGGGACCAAGAGACCCAGTACTTC.